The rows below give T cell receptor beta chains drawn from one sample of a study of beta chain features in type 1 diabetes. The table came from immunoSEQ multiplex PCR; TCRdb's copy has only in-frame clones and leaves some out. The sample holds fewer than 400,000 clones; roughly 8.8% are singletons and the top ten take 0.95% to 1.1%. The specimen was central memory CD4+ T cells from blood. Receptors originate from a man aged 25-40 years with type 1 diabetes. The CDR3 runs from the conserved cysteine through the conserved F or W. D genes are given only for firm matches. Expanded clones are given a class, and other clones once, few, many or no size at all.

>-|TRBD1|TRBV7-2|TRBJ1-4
TGTGCCAGCACCAGCTTAGCGGACAGGGGAGGAAAACTGTTTTTT
CASTSLADRGGKLFF
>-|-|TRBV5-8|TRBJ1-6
TGTGCCAGCAGCGCGGACACGGGGGGTTATTCACCCCTCCACTTT
CASSADTGGYSPLHF
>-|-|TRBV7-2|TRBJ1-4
TGTGCCAGCACGGGACTTAGAGAAAAACTGTTTTTT
CASTGLREKLFF
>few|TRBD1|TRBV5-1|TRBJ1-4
TGCGCCAGCAGCTTGTTGCCGGACAGGCCTAATGAAAAACTGTTTTTT
CASSLLPDRPNEKLFF
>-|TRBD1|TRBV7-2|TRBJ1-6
TGTGCCAGCAGCCCCCAGGGGGATTCACCCCTCCACTTT
CASSPQGDSPLHF
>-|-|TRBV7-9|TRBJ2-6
TGTGCCAGCAGCTTTGTGGAGGGAACTGGGGCCAACGTCCTGACTTTC
CASSFVEGTGANVLTF
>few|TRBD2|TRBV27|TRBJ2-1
TGTGCCAGCAGTGCGGGACTAGCGGGGTCAAATGAGCAGTTCTTC
CASSAGLAGSNEQFF
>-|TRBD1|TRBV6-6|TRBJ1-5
TGTGCCAGCAGTCCGCCGGGACAGGGGGCATCTGAGCCCCAGCATTTT
CASSPPGQGASEPQHF
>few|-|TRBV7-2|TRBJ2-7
TGTGCCAGCAGCTTAGCGCATGGACCGCAATACGAGCAGTACTTC
CASSLAHGPQYEQYF
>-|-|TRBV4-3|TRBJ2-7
TGCGCCAGCAGCCAAGAATGGAACACCGAGCAGTACTTC
CASSQEWNTEQYF
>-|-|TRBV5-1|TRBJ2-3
TGCGCCAGCAGCCTGCGTCCGGGCCCAACAGATACGCAGTATTTT
CASSLRPGPTDTQYF
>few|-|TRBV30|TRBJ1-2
TGTGCCTGGGAAGTAGGGGGTTACGGCTACACCTTC
CAWEVGGYGYTF
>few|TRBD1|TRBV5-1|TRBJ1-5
TGCGCCAGCAGCTTGTCAGGGGGTAGCAATCAGCCCCAGCATTTT
CASSLSGGSNQPQHF
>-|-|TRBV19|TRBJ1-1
TGTGCCAGTAGTGATGAGGGTTGGACTGAAGCTTTCTTT
CASSDEGWTEAFF
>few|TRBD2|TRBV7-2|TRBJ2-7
TGTGCCAGCAGTAGCGGGGTCCACTCCTACGAGCAGTACTTC
CASSSGVHSYEQYF
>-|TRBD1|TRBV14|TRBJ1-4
TGTGCCAGCAGCCTTACAGGGGCAACTAATGAAAAACTGTTTTTT
CASSLTGATNEKLFF
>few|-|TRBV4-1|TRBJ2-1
TGCGCCAGCAGCTTAAACAGAGTCAGGGTTAGCTCCTACAATGAGCAGTTCTTC
CASSLNRVRVSSYNEQFF
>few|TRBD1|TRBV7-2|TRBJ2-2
TGTGCCAGCAGCCCAGGGGGCACCGGGGAGCTGTTTTTT
CASSPGGTGELFF
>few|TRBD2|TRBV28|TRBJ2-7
TGTGCCATCGGAGGGAGCGGGGGGAGAGAGCAGTACTTC
CAIGGSGGREQYF
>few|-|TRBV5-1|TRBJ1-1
TGCGCCAGCAGCTCTGCGCATGGGGACACTGAAGCTTTCTTT
CASSSAHGDTEAFF
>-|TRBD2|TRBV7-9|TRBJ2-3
TGTGCCAGCAGCCGGTCCGGGGGACTAGGGGGAGATACGCAGTATTTT
CASSRSGGLGGDTQYF
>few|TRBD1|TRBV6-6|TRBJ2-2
TGTGCCAGCAGGAAGAGGACAGGGGACACCGGGGAGCTGTTTTTT
CASRKRTGDTGELFF
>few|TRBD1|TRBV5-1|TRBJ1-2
TGCGCCAGCACCTTCGGACAGGGTGGCGATGGCTACACCTTC
CASTFGQGGDGYTF
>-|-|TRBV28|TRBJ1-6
TGTGCCAGCAGCAGCGCAGCTACGGCCTATAATTCACCCCTCCACTTT
CASSSAATAYNSPLHF
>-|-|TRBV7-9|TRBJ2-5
TGTGCCAGCAGCTTGTCCGGGACACAAGAGACCCAGTACTTC
CASSLSGTQETQYF
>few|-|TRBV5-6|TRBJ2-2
TGTGCCAGCAGCTTGTTCGGAGGGATTCTCACCGGGGAGCTGTTTTTT
CASSLFGGILTGELFF
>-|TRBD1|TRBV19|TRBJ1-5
TGTGCCAGTAGTACCCCCCGCAGGGGGCCAAATCAGCCCCAGCATTTT
CASSTPRRGPNQPQHF